This T cell receptor (beta chain) is drawn from a study of blood T cell repertoires in COVID-19. Overall study context: Material from acute and convalescent COVID-19 was sourced from the United States, Italy and Spain. In each case, the material was cDNA or gDNA derived from T cells, B-cell-depleted T cells, or PBMCs.

Per the germline V gene, CDR1 is SGHRS and CDR2 is YFSETQ. This CDR3 is 15 amino acids long. The V end was cut by 4 bases, the J end by 4 bases, with 17 bases between. As processed by the authors: It was from reference gene primer amplification that nucleated cell counts were estimated. Method: immunoSEQ multiplex PCR; TCRdb's copy keeps in-frame clones and lacks some. The V and J calls and clone size come from that table; D and trimming were worked out from the DNA. This table holds approximately 12,000 clones, 75% to 85% found once. The chain recombines TRBV5-1 with TRBJ1-2, with D maybe TRBD1 (6 bases). The sequenced sample was peripheral blood. The receptor was derived from a woman aged 60 to 75 with acute or convalescent COVID-19. DNA for the CDR3: TGCGCCAGCAGCCCGCCGGGGGGCAGCACCTATGGCTACACCTTC. Protein product: CASSPPGGSTYGYTF.